This T cell receptor beta chain was profiled in a study of neoadjuvant nivolumab and ipilimumab in lung cancer. Study in general: Nivolumab 3 mg/kg was given days 1, 15 and 29, plus ipilimumab 1 mg/kg day 1 in combination.

This table comes from immunoSEQ multiplex PCR, and its TCRdb copy is limited to in-frame clones, with some not included. Here the sample spans over 8,500 clones, 70% to 80% being singletons. About this clone itself: The target antigen is unknown.

Study findings and constraints: Only two of four nivolumab-treated tumors gained richness and clonality by surgery. Only a small number of samples underwent TCR sequencing.

The germline V gene has CDR1 LNHNV and CDR2 YYDKDF (reference sequence). CDR3 size: 12 residues. The V end lost 5 bases, the J end lost 8 bases, and 10 bases lay between the germline ends. This specimen consisted of tumor tissue, obtained after neoadjuvant nivolumab, alone or with ipilimumab, at or shortly before surgery. V and J are TRBV15 and TRBJ2-1; no reliable D call. The sequence came from an adult with non-small cell lung cancer. Some clones in this sample may be carry-over from other donors' samples. For the CDR3, the DNA is TGTGCCACCAGCGGTAATTCCGATGAGCAGTTCTTC. It yields the protein CATSGNSDEQFF. The whole variable domain, filled in from reference TRBV15 and TRBJ2-1, reads DAMVIQNPRYQVTQFGKPVTLSCSQTLNHNVMYWYQQKSSQAPKLLFHYYDKDFNNEADTPDNFQSRRPNTSFCFLDIRSPGLGDTAMYLCATSGNSDEQFFGPGTRLTVL.